This T cell receptor beta chain was captured in a study of identifying expanded T cells in peripheral blood. Study-wide results and caveats: Clone count variance between roughly 2-week samples rose with total template count. Over two and four weeks, about 15 and 18 clones changed, versus around 1.2 between replicates.

Trimming cost V 6 bases and J 4 bases; bases outside gene matches: 8. Germline V lookup: CDR1 MNHEY, CDR2 SMNVEV (reference sequence). This CDR3 is built from 15 residues. To note about this clone: What it binds is not known.

Healthy donors had no documented immune events, such as infections, while sampled. Here immunoSEQ multiplex PCR was the method, and the copy in TCRdb shows in-frame clones only, minus some. The repertoire consists of about 52,000 clones, with roughly 80% occurring once and the leading ten covering approximately 15%. V usage is TRBV27 and J usage is TRBJ1-2, with 10 bases aligning to TRBD1. The sequenced sample was blood. The clonotype originates from a person aged 18-70 years in good health. In nucleotides, the CDR3 is TGTGCCAGCAGCCCTAGACAGGGGGCCATCTATGGCTACACCTTC. Amino acid sequence: CASSPRQGAIYGYTF.